A selection of T cell receptor beta chains follows, all from one sample in a study of cytomegalovirus exposure and HLA in healthy donors. Measured with immunoSEQ multiplex PCR; TCRdb has only the in-frame clones, and not every one. The sample contains 100,000 or so clones, around 75% of which appear only once. The sequenced sample consisted of PBMCs. Every receptor here comes from a man aged 30-40 years in good health and CMV-seropositive. The CDR3 runs from the conserved cysteine through the conserved F or W. The D gene is left open where the match is weak. Not all rows give a size; the values are once, few, many and, for expanded clones, a class.

V gene,J gene,clone size,D gene,CDR3 DNA,CDR3 protein
TRBV7-7,TRBJ2-3,-,-,TGTGCTAGCAGCCGCGGGCAAACAGATACGCAGTATTTT,CASSRGQTDTQYF
TRBV5-1,TRBJ1-1,few,-,TGCGCCAGCAGCTTGTATGGGGGCACGACTGAAGCTTTCTTT,CASSLYGGTTEAFF
TRBV6-5,TRBJ2-3,-,TRBD2,TGTGCCAGCAGCTCAACTAGCGGGGGGGCAGATACGCAGTATTTT,CASSSTSGGADTQYF
TRBV4-2,TRBJ1-1,once,-,TGTGCCAGCAACATACTCCCGGGGGGGGGCACTGAAGCTTTCTTT,CASNILPGGGTEAFF
TRBV7-7,TRBJ2-3,-,-,TGTGCTAGCAGCTTGCAGTACACAGATACGCAGTATTTT,CASSLQYTDTQYF
TRBV7-9,TRBJ1-2,-,-,TGTGCCAGCAGCTCGACAGGAGGCTATGGCTACACCTTC,CASSSTGGYGYTF
TRBV5-6,TRBJ2-5,many,-,TGTGCCAGCAGCTTGGGTAACGGAGATGGGGAGACCCAGTACTTC,CASSLGNGDGETQYF
TRBV6-1,TRBJ2-1,-,-,TGTGCCAGCAGTGAAGTGAGGTGGGCCGGGGGGCACAATGAGCAGTTCTTC,CASSEVRWAGGHNEQFF
TRBV11-2,TRBJ2-7,once,-,TGTGCCAGCAGCCAACAGGGACTACCTCTCAACGAGCAGTACTTC,CASSQQGLPLNEQYF
TRBV7-8,TRBJ1-6,-,-,TGTGCCAGCAGCTTCGTCAATTCACCCCTCCACTTT,CASSFVNSPLHF
TRBV7-9,TRBJ2-3,-,-,TGTGCCAGCAGCGGGGCGGTGGTAGATACGCAGTATTTT,CASSGAVVDTQYF
TRBV28,TRBJ2-2,-,-,TGTGCCAGCAGTGCCGGGACACGGAACACCGGGGAGCTGTTTTTT,CASSAGTRNTGELFF
TRBV7-8,TRBJ1-1,-,TRBD1,TGTGCCAGCAGCTTAGATCCGGGACAGGGTGGCACTGAAGCTTTCTTT,CASSLDPGQGGTEAFF
TRBV9,TRBJ1-2,-,-,TGTGCCAGCAGCCCCGACGGGGTTGACTATGGCTACACCTTC,CASSPDGVDYGYTF
TRBV10-1,TRBJ1-3,-,-,TGCGCCAGCAACAAACAGGGTTCGAGTTGGGAGTTTAGGTCTGGAAACACCATATATTTT,CASNKQGSSWEFRSGNTIYF
TRBV6-1,TRBJ2-1,-,-,TGTGCCAGCAGTCTCAGGGGTAGGGACAATGAGCAGTTCTTC,CASSLRGRDNEQFF
TRBV19,TRBJ2-3,-,TRBD1,TGTGCCAGTAGTGGACAGGGCCTCACAGATACGCAGTATTTT,CASSGQGLTDTQYF
TRBV10-1,TRBJ2-1,-,TRBD2,TGCGCCAAACTAACTAGCGGGGAGTCCAATGAGCAGTTCTTC,CAKLTSGESNEQFF